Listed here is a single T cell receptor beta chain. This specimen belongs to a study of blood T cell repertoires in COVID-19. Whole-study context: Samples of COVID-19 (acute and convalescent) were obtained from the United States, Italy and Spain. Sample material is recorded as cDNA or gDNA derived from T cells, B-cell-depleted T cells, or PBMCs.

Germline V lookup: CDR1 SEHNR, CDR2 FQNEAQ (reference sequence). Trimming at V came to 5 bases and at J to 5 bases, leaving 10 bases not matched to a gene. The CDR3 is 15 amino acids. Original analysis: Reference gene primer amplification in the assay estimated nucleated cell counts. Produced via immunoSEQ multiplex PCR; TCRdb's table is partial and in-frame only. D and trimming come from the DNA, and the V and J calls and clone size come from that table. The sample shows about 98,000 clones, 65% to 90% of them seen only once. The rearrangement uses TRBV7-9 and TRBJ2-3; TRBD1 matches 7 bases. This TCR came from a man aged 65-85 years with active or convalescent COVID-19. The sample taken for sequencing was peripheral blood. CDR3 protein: CASSQKQGYGDTQYF. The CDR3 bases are TGTGCCAGCAGCCAGAAACAGGGGTACGGAGATACGCAGTATTTT.